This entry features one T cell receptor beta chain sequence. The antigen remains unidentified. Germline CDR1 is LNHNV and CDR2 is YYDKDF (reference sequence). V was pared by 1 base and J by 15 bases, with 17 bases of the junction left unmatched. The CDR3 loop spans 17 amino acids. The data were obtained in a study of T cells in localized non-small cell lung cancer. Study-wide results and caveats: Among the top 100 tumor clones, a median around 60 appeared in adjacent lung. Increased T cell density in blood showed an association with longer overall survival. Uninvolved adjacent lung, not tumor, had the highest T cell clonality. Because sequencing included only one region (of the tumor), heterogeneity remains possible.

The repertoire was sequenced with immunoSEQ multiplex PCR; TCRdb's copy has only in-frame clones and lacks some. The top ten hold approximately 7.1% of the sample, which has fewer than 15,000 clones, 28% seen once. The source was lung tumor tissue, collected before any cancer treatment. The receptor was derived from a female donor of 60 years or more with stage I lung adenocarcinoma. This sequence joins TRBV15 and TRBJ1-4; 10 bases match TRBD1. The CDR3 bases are TGTGCCACCAGCAGAGCCACCCCGGGACAGGGGTCCTCCGGCTTGTTTTTT. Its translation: CATSRATPGQGSSGLFF.